The rows below give T cell receptor beta chains drawn from one sample of a study of CD8 T cells in ankylosing spondylitis. TCRdb analysed the 5' RACE reads with MiXCR anew, one entry per CDR3 protein. The sample lists some 140,000 distinct CDR3 sequences; about a sixth were seen once. What was sequenced was blood, either unsorted or a sorted T cell fraction (not recorded which). The source is a male donor with ankylosing spondylitis. Each CDR3 is given with its conserved first and last residue. The D gene is left open where the match is weak. Rows give clone size only sometimes, using once, few, many, or a class for an expanded clone.

D gene,J gene,V gene,clone size,CDR3 protein,CDR3 DNA
-,TRBJ2-1,TRBV7-9,many,CASSLGKLSYNEQFF,TGTGCCAGCAGCTTAGGAAAGCTTTCCTACAATGAGCAGTTCTTC
-,TRBJ2-1,TRBV5-1,-,CASSETGPSRNNEQFF,TGCGCCAGCAGCGAAACCGGGCCCTCCAGAAACAATGAGCAGTTCTTC
TRBD2,TRBJ2-3,TRBV9,-,CASSARGEHRADTQYF,TGTGCCAGCAGCGCTCGGGGGGAGCATCGGGCAGATACGCAGTATTTT
-,TRBJ2-3,TRBV27,few,CASSLSGTTDTQYF,TGTGCCAGCAGTTTGAGCGGCACCACAGATACGCAGTATTTT
TRBD1,TRBJ2-1,TRBV28,few,CASSLWGQAANEQFF,TGTGCCAGCAGTTTATGGGGACAGGCAGCAAATGAGCAGTTCTTC
TRBD1,TRBJ2-7,TRBV20-1,-,CSANGAGGEQYF,TGCAGTGCTAACGGAGCAGGGGGCGAGCAGTACTTC
TRBD2,TRBJ2-1,TRBV27,few,CASRGLAGDNEQFF,TGTGCCAGCAGGGGACTAGCGGGAGACAATGAGCAGTTCTTC
-,TRBJ2-7,TRBV27,few,CASSLLTQGEKQYF,TGTGCCAGCAGTTTACTAACCCAGGGTGAGAAGCAGTACTTC
-,TRBJ2-2,TRBV12-3/TRBV12-4,-,CASSLAASFGGELFF,TGTGCCAGCAGTTTAGCGGCCAGCTTCGGCGGGGAGCTGTTTTTT
TRBD1,TRBJ2-1,TRBV2,-,CASSGRDRAYNEQFF,TGTGCCAGCAGTGGCCGGGACAGGGCATACAATGAGCAGTTCTTC
-,TRBJ2-7,TRBV5-1,few,CASSPSPDGVWYEQYF,TGCGCCAGCAGCCCATCCCCCGACGGTGTGTGGTACGAGCAGTACTTC
-,TRBJ2-5,TRBV13,-,CASSGYLERLQETQYF,TGTGCCAGCAGCGGCTACTTAGAGCGCCTCCAAGAGACCCAGTACTTC
TRBD2,TRBJ2-7,TRBV30,few,CAWRASGIYEQYF,TGTGCCTGGAGGGCTAGCGGGATCTACGAGCAGTACTTC
-,TRBJ1-4,TRBV12-3/TRBV12-4,-,CASSSTGKLFF,TGTGCCAGCAGCTCGACCGGAAAACTGTTTTTT
-,TRBJ2-7,TRBV5-5,-,CASSLAPDEQYF,TGTGCCAGCAGCTTGGCACCGGACGAGCAGTACTTC
-,TRBJ2-1,TRBV2,few,CASSDTGSSYNEQFF,TGTGCCAGCAGTGATACGGGGAGCTCCTACAATGAGCAGTTCTTC
TRBD2,TRBJ2-1,TRBV5-1,few,CASSLAGVSGNEQFF,TGCGCCAGCAGTTTAGCGGGAGTGTCGGGGAATGAGCAGTTCTTC
TRBD2,TRBJ2-2,TRBV7-2,few,CASSLGLAPGELFF,TGTGCCAGCAGCCTAGGACTAGCGCCCGGGGAGCTGTTTTTT
-,TRBJ2-7,TRBV27,-,CASTTGNGGHEQYF,TGTGCCAGCACAACGGGTAATGGGGGCCACGAGCAGTACTTC
-,TRBJ2-1,TRBV28,many,CASSSRGGYNEQFF,TGTGCCAGCAGTTCTCGTGGGGGTTACAATGAGCAGTTCTTC
-,TRBJ1-1,TRBV7-9,few,CASSLGGLTEAFF,TGTGCCAGCAGCTTAGGGGGGCTCACTGAAGCTTTCTTT
-,TRBJ2-4,TRBV2,few,CASSGGQGLTKNIQYF,TGTGCCAGCAGTGGAGGGCAGGGGCTTACCAAAAACATTCAGTACTTC